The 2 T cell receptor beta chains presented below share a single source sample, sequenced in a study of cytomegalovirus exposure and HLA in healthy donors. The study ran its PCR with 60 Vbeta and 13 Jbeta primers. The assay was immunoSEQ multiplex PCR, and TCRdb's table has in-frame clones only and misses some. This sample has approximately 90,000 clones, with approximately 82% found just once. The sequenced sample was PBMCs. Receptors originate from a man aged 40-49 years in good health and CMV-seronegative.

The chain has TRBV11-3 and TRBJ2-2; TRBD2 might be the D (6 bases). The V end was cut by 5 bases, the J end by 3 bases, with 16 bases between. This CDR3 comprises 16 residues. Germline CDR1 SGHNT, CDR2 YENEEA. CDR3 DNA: TGTGCCAGCAGCCTCACCGGGGGAGCTGACACCGGGGAGCTGTTTTTT. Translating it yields CASSLTGGADTGELFF.

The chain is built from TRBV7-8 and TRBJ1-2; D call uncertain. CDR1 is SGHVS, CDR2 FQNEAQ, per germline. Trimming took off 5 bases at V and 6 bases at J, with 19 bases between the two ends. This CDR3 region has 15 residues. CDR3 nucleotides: TGTGCCAGCAGCAAGTCCGGGATTCAACTTGATGGCTACACCTTC. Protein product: CASSKSGIQLDGYTF.